A single sample is the source of the 7 T cell receptor beta chains below, sequenced in a study of identical twins. TCRdb independently ran MiXCR on the 5' RACE reads; one entry per CDR3 protein. The table has 450,000 or so distinct CDR3 sequences, 14% seen once. The same sample was also used in a study of yellow fever vaccine responses in identical twins.

Sequenced material: CD4+ T cells sorted from blood. The source of these receptors is a woman aged 18 to 35 in good health.

This chain joins TRBV18 and TRBJ2-1; 8 bases match TRBD2. V lost 2 bases to trimming and J lost 4 bases; unmatched junction nucleotides: 4. Looked up from germline, CDR1 is KGHSH and CDR2 is LQKENI. This CDR3 spans 15 amino acids. The CDR3 is CASSPATSAYNEQFF. DNA of the CDR3: TGTGCCAGCTCACCAGCGACTAGCGCTTACAATGAGCAGTTCTTC. The whole variable domain, filled in from reference TRBV18 and TRBJ2-1, reads NAGVMQNPRHLVRRRGQEARLRCSPMKGHSHVYWYRQLPEEGLKFMVYLQKENIIDESGMPKERFSAEFPKEGPSILRIQQVVRGDSAAYFCASSPATSAYNEQFFGPGTRLTVL.

In its sample, this clonotype was seen a few times. This chain uses TRBV5-1 with TRBJ2-1; D perhaps matches TRBD2 (7 bases). In germline, CDR1 is SGHRS, CDR2 YFSETQ. V lost 7 bases, J lost 1 base, and 15 bases lay in between. The CDR3 has 15 residues. The CDR3: CASHKGEGSYNEQFF. CDR3 in DNA: TGCGCCAGCCACAAGGGGGAGGGGTCCTACAATGAGCAGTTCTTC.

This sequence joins TRBV3-1 and TRBJ2-7, with a weak D call TRBD1 (6 bases). The CDR3 consists of 16 residues. The germline V and J ends were trimmed by 0 bases and 0 bases, with 12 bases remaining between them. The germline gives CDR1 LGHDT, CDR2 YNNKEL (reference sequence). In DNA, the CDR3 is TGTGCCAGCAGCCAAGAAGGACAGCGTCCCTCCTACGAGCAGTACTTC. Translated, it gives CASSQEGQRPSYEQYF.

V is TRBV7-8 and J is TRBJ2-1, with D hard to call. The V end was cut by 6 bases, the J end by 2 bases, with 14 bases between. Per the germline V gene, CDR1 is SGHVS and CDR2 is FQNEAQ. The CDR3 loop spans 15 amino acids. Here the CDR3 DNA reads TGTGCCAGCAGGATTAGTGGAATGCCCTACAATGAGCAGTTCTTC. Residues: CASRISGMPYNEQFF.

Ten or more counts support this clonotype. The J gene is TRBJ1-2, the V gene TRBV5-5, with a weak D call TRBD1 (6 bases). With 4 bases removed from V and 7 bases from J, the gap between germline ends came to 17 bases. CDR3 length: 14 residues. The germline V gene has CDR1 SGHKS and CDR2 YYEKEE (reference sequence). CDR3 region: CASSPNSGASGYTF. The DNA of the CDR3 is TGTGCCAGCAGCCCAAACTCGGGGGCGTCTGGCTACACCTTC.

This clonotype was seen at least ten times. The gene calls are TRBV29-1 and TRBJ2-5; no firm D call. Trimming removed 4 bases at V and 2 bases at J, with 8 bases between. Per the germline V gene, CDR1 is SQVTM and CDR2 is ANQGSEA. The CDR3 consists of 12 residues. Here the CDR3 reads CSVVGLQETQYF. In DNA form, the CDR3 reads TGCAGCGTTGTAGGCCTACAAGAGACCCAGTACTTC.

V usage is TRBV5-5 and J usage is TRBJ2-3; TRBD1 matches 8 bases. The ends lost 4 bases at V and 3 bases at J; junction bases unmatched: 10. This CDR3 has 16 amino acids. The germline V gene encodes CDR1 SGHKS and CDR2 YYEKEE (reference sequence). This CDR3 is CASSERRDRSTDTQYF. In nucleotides, the CDR3 is TGTGCCAGCAGCGAACGCCGGGACAGGTCGACAGATACGCAGTATTTT.